The next 12 T cell receptor beta chains were all read from a single sample in a study of T cells in Graves' hyperthyroidism and ophthalmopathy (dated by TCRdb to about 2019). The library was made by multiplex PCR. The listed sequencing device is Illumina HiSeq 2000. TCR beta CDR3 regions were amplified from RNA transcripts. For the first round of RT-PCR on the TCR CDR3, the HTBI primer set was used together with the Qiagen OneStep RT-PCR kit. TCRdb trimmed the raw reads at Q25, called clones with MiXCR and kept productive beta chains. Each entry is one CDR3 protein sequence, shown with its most common DNA and genes. Across this sample there are almost 600,000 distinct CDR3 sequences, with roughly 13% seen only once. Of the sample, almost 6% falls within the top ten clones. Material for sequencing was blood. The receptor source for this set is a woman younger than 45 with Graves' hyperthyroidism that later progressed to Graves' ophthalmopathy.

The chain joins TRBV30 to TRBJ2-1; TRBD2 matches 8 bases. Trimming at V came to 5 bases and at J to 0 bases, leaving 6 bases not matched to a gene. The germline V gene has CDR1 GTSNPN and CDR2 SVGIG (reference sequence). This CDR3 region has 15 residues. CDR3 protein: CAWHKGTSSYNEQFF. Here the CDR3 DNA reads TGTGCCTGGCATAAGGGGACTAGCTCCTACAATGAGCAGTTCTTC.

This clonotype was seen at least ten times. The rearrangement links TRBV11-3 to TRBJ1-1; 12 bases are shared with TRBD1. Germline values: CDR1 SGHNT, CDR2 YENEEA. The CDR3 extends over 14 amino acids. V lost 3 bases, J lost 7 bases, and 3 bases stayed unmatched. This CDR3 is CASSLGQGAGEAFF. The CDR3 region has the DNA TGTGCCAGCAGCTTGGGACAGGGGGCAGGTGAAGCTTTCTTT.

The table lists this clonotype with many counts. The genes are TRBV4-1 and TRBJ1-5; D remains unclear. The CDR3 totals 19 residues. V lost 0 bases and J 4 bases, leaving 22 bases between the germline ends. Germline CDR1 reads MGHRA; CDR2 reads YSYEKL. The CDR3 bases are TGCGCCAGCAGCCAAGAATCCGCAGCCACCCAAACTATGAATCAGCCCCAGCATTTT. Its protein product is CASSQESAATQTMNQPQHF.

This clonotype was picked up many times. The V call is TRBV2, the J call TRBJ2-2; 9 positions agree with TRBD1. Germline loops: CDR1 SNHLY, CDR2 FYNNEI. V shed 7 bases and J 6 bases; nucleotides not matched to a gene: 9. This CDR3 is built from 15 residues. The CDR3 reads CASNPGTGSPGELFF. Written as DNA, the CDR3 is TGTGCCAGCAACCCGGGGACAGGGTCTCCCGGGGAGCTGTTTTTT.

This clonotype has ten or more counts. The rearrangement joins TRBV2 to TRBJ1-5, with a tentative D call TRBD1 (5 bases). V gave up 4 bases and J gave up 2 bases, with 9 bases separating them. The CDR3 length is 14 residues. The V gene's germline CDR1 is SNHLY and CDR2 FYNNEI. CDR3 nucleotide sequence: TGTGCCAGCAGTGGATCGGGGGGCAATCAGCCCCAGCATTTT. Amino acid sequence: CASSGSGGNQPQHF.

The table lists this clonotype with a few counts. The chain links TRBV18 to TRBJ2-3; tentatively, D is TRBD2 (6 bases). Trimming took off 6 bases at V and 2 bases at J, with 15 bases between the two ends. From germline, CDR1 is KGHSH and CDR2 LQKENI. The CDR3 contains 15 residues. DNA for the CDR3: TGTGCCAGCTCTCCCACTAGCTTGGTCACAGATACGCAGTATTTT. Translation gives CASSPTSLVTDTQYF.

This clonotype was seen ten or more times. V is TRBV11-1 and J is TRBJ2-7; D not certain. This CDR3 comprises 15 residues. Per the germline V gene, CDR1 is SGHAT and CDR2 is FQDESV (reference sequence). V was clipped by 5 bases and J by 3 bases, with 17 bases between them. Here the CDR3 reads CASSPAEALHYEQYF. For the CDR3, the DNA is TGTGCCAGCAGCCCGGCAGAGGCTCTTCACTACGAGCAGTACTTC.

This clonotype has at least ten counts. V is TRBV2 and J is TRBJ2-3; 14 bases align to TRBD2. Germline loops: CDR1 SNHLY, CDR2 FYNNEI. The CDR3 totals 15 residues. Trimming removed 6 bases from V and 4 bases from J; junction bases left unmatched: 3. CDR3 protein: CASRGTSGSSDTQYF. CDR3 DNA: TGTGCCAGCAGGGGGACTAGCGGGAGCTCAGATACGCAGTATTTT.

This clonotype was seen repeatedly, ten times or more. This rearrangement joins TRBV28 to TRBJ2-7; no reliable D call. V lost 2 bases, J lost 5 bases, and 16 bases lay in between. The germline CDR1 and CDR2 sequences are MDHEN and SYDVKM. The CDR3 runs 15 residues. The CDR3 DNA reads TGTGCCAGCAGTTTAGATAGCATCCTTTCCCACGAGCAGTACTTC. This encodes CASSLDSILSHEQYF.

This clonotype was observed many times. The rearrangement links TRBV12-3 or TRBV12-4 to TRBJ2-5; unclear D gene. The CDR3 covers 13 residues. V shed 7 bases and J shed 3 bases, with 12 bases lying between them. CDR3 loop: CASTHPLEETQYF. CDR3 coding DNA: TGTGCCAGCACCCACCCCCTGGAAGAGACCCAGTACTTC.

V and J are TRBV6-1 and TRBJ1-1; no clear D gene. The CDR3 is made up of 14 amino acids. The germline gives CDR1 MNHNS, CDR2 SASEGT. Trimming stripped 2 bases from V and 1 base from J, with 8 bases between. The CDR3 nucleotides read TGTGCCAGCAGTGAAAGTAAGGGGAACACTGAAGCTTTCTTT. Its translation is CASSESKGNTEAFF.

A few counts support this clonotype. V is TRBV27 and J is TRBJ1-1, with D perhaps matching TRBD1 (6 bases). The germline CDR1 and CDR2 sequences are MNHEY and SMNVEV (reference sequence). The CDR3 length is 12 residues. V lost 7 bases and J 3 bases, leaving 9 bases between the germline ends. This CDR3 is CASKAGDTEAFF. The CDR3 DNA follows: TGTGCCAGCAAAGCAGGGGACACTGAAGCTTTCTTT.